Following are 5 T cell receptor beta chains from one sample sequenced in a study of cytomegalovirus exposure and HLA in healthy donors. Amplification used 60 Vbeta primers and 13 Jbeta primers. Profiled with immunoSEQ multiplex PCR; TCRdb holds only in-frame clones, not every one. The data hold more than 200,000 clones, with about 79% observed a single time. Sequencing was performed on PBMCs. The receptors shown here come from a man aged 18 to 30 in good health and CMV-seronegative.

The gene calls are TRBV27 and TRBJ2-3, with D possibly matching TRBD1 (5 bases). Trimming cost V 5 bases and J 2 bases, with 11 bases left between them. The CDR3 is 14 amino acids. The V gene's germline CDR1 is MNHEY and CDR2 SMNVEV (reference sequence). The CDR3 DNA reads as TGTGCCAGCAGTCAATTAGGGGTCACAGATACGCAGTATTTT. Its protein is CASSQLGVTDTQYF.

V usage is TRBV27 and J usage is TRBJ2-5, with 8 positions matching TRBD1. The CDR3 contains 15 residues. From germline, CDR1 is MNHEY and CDR2 SMNVEV (reference sequence). Trimming removed 3 bases from V and 0 bases from J; junction bases left unmatched: 3. CDR3 loop: CASSFGTGNQETQYF. For the CDR3, the DNA is TGTGCCAGCAGTTTCGGGACAGGCAACCAAGAGACCCAGTACTTC.

The chain carries TRBV10-3 and TRBJ2-7; possibly TRBD1 for D (8 bases). Germline CDR1 ENHRY, CDR2 SYGVKD. The CDR3 runs to 15 residues. V was cut by 4 bases and J by 4 bases, with 17 bases left in between. Here the CDR3 reads CAISVDREGPYEQYF. CDR3 DNA: TGTGCCATCAGTGTGGACAGGGAGGGACCTTACGAGCAGTACTTC.

The chain recombines TRBV27 with TRBJ1-6; 8 bases match TRBD1. The length of the CDR3 is 14 residues. After removal of 6 bases from V and 9 bases from J, the junction contained 7 bases not matched to a gene. Per germline, CDR1 MNHEY and CDR2 SMNVEV (reference sequence). DNA of the CDR3: TGTGCCAGCAGCTTGGGCGGGACAGGTTCACCCCTCCACTTT. Its translation: CASSLGGTGSPLHF.

The CDR3 bases are TGTGCCTGGAGTGTGGCGCGGGAGTCCTACAATGAGCAGTTCTTC. This sequence encodes CAWSVARESYNEQFF. V is TRBV30 and J is TRBJ2-1, with 7 bases lining up with TRBD2. The CDR3 contains 15 residues. Trimming at V came to 0 bases and at J to 1 base, leaving 3 bases not matched to a gene. CDR1 and CDR2 (germline): GTSNPN, SVGIG (reference sequence).